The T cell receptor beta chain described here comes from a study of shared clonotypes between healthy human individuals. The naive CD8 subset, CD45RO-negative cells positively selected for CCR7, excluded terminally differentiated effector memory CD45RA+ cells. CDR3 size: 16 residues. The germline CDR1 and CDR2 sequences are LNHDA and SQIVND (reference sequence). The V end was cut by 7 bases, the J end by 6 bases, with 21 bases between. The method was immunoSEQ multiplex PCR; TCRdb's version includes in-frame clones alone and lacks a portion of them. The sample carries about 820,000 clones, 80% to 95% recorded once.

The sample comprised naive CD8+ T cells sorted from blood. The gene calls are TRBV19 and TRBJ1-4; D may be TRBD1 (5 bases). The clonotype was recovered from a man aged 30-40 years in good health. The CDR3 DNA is TGTGCCAGTAAACAAACCCTCAGGGTGAGCGATGAAAAACTGTTTTTT. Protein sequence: CASKQTLRVSDEKLFF.